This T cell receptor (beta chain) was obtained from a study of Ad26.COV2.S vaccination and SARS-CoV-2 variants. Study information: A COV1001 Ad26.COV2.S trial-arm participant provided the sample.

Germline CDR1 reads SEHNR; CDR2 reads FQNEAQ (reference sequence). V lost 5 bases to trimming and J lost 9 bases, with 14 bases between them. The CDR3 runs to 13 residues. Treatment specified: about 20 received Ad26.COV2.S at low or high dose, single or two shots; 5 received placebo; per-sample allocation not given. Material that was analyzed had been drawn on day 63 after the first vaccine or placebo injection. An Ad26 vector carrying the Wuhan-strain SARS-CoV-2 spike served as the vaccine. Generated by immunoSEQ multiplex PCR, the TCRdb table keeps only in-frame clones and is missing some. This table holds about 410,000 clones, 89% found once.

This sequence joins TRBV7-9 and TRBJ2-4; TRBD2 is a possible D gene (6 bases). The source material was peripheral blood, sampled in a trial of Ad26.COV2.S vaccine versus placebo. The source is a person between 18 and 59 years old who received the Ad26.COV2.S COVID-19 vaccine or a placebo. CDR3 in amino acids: CASSRTQEGIQYF. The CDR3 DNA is TGTGCCAGCAGCCGCACCCAGGAGGGCATTCAGTACTTC.